The text below deals with one T cell receptor beta chain. What it binds is unknown. This same CDR3 is encoded by further DNA sequences in the sample. Profiled with immunoSEQ multiplex PCR; TCRdb holds only in-frame clones, not every one. The repertoire consists of about 88,000 clones, with over 90% occurring once and the leading ten covering 0.15% to 0.2%. This sample is part of a study of graft-versus-host responses after intestinal transplantation. Germline V gene sequence: CDR1 MGHDK, CDR2 SYGVNS. The CDR3 length is 16 residues. Unmatched junction bases numbered 17, after V lost 9 bases and J lost 6 bases. General study points: Those patients showing graft-donor T cell macrochimerism displayed high graft-versus-host to host-versus-graft clonal ratios in allografts.

This chain connects TRBV25-1 to TRBJ2-1; 7 bases are shared with TRBD2. The receptor was derived from a human donor who was the organ donor for an intestinal transplant. This material consisted of unstimulated CD4+ T cells sorted from spleen or lymph node cells, taken before transplant. The CDR3 here is CASSPRFSPGGNEQFF. The DNA of the CDR3 is TGTGCCAGTAGTCCCAGATTTAGCCCGGGGGGCAATGAGCAGTTCTTC.